This TCR beta chain was recorded in a study of CD8+ T cells in alopecia areata. About the research overall: Treated patients received oral tofacitinib, 5 to 10 mg twice daily. The drug, tofacitinib, lasted 6 to 18 months, followed by 6 months off drug.

The CDR3 contains 12 residues. V was shortened by 0 bases and J by 7 bases, with 7 bases between the two germline ends. Germline-derived CDR1 and CDR2 are SGDLS and YYNGEE. RNA was extracted and reverse transcribed into cDNA as the sequencing template. Clones were read by immunoSEQ multiplex PCR, and TCRdb kept only the in-frame ones, dropping some. The sample holds about 120,000 clones; 53% are singletons and the top ten take about 0.5%. Treatment meaning: oral pan-JAK inhibitor, 5-10 mg twice daily. T lymphocytes (CD4+ and CD8+) were sorted from PBMCs. The sequenced sample was CD4+ T cells sorted from blood, obtained at week 4, from a patient treated with tofacitinib. The V and J genes are TRBV9 and TRBJ1-1; no firm D call. This TCR was sampled from a human donor with alopecia areata. CDR3 protein: CASSVGKGEAFF. CDR3 bases: TGTGCCAGCAGCGTAGGTAAGGGTGAAGCTTTCTTT.